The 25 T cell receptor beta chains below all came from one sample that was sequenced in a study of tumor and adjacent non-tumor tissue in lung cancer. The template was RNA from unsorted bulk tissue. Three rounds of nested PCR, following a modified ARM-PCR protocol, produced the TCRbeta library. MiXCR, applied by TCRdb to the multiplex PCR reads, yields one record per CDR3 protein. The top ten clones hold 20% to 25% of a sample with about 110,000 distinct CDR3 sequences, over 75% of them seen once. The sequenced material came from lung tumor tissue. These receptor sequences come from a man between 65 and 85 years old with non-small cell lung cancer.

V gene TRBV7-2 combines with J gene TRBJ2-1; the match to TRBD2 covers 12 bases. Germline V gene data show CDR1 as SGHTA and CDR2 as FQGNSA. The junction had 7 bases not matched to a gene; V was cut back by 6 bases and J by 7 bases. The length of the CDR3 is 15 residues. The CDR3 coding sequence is TGTGCCAGCAGTCCGTGGACTAGCGGGGTAAATGAGCAGTTCTTC. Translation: CASSPWTSGVNEQFF.

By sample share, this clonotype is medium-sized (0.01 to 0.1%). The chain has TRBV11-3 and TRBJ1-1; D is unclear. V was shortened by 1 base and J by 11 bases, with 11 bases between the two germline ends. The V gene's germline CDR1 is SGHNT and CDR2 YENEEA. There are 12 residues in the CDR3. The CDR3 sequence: CASSLGTSMAFF. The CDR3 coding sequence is TGTGCCAGCAGCTTAGGTACAAGTATGGCTTTCTTT.

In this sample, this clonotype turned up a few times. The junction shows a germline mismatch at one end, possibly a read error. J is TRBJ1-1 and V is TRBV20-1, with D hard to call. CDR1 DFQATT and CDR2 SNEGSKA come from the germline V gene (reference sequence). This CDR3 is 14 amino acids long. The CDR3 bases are TGTAGTGCTATCCGTGAGCTGGTAAGCGCTGAAGCTTTCTTT. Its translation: CSAIRELVSAEAFF.

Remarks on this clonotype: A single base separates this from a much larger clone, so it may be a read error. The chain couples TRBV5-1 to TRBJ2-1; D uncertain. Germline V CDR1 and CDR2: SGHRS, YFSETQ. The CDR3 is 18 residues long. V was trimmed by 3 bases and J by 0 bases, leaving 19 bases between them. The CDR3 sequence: CASSSSSQIADSYNEQFF. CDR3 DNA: TGCGCCAGCAGCTCATCCAGCCAGATTGCGGACTCCTACAATGAGCAGTTCTTC.

CDR3 residues: CASSFRAEAFF. The CDR3 DNA follows: TGTGCCAGCAGTTTTAGGGCAGAAGCTTTCTTT. J is TRBJ1-1 and V is TRBV12-3 or TRBV12-4; D not certain. This CDR3 is 11 amino acids long. Trimming left V 3 bases short and J 8 bases short, with 7 bases between.

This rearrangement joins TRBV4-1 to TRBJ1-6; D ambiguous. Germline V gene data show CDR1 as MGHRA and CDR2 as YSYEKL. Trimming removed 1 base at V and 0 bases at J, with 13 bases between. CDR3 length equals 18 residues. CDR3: CASSQGITVSSYNSPLHF. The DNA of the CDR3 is TGCGCCAGCAGCCAAGGGATAACAGTAAGCTCCTATAATTCACCCCTCCACTTT.

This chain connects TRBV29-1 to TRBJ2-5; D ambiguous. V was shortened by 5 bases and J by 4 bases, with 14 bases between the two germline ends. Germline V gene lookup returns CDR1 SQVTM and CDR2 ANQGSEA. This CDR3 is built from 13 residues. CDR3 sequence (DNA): TGCAGCGTTTGGAAAAATCATCGAGAGACCCAGTACTTC. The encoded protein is CSVWKNHRETQYF.

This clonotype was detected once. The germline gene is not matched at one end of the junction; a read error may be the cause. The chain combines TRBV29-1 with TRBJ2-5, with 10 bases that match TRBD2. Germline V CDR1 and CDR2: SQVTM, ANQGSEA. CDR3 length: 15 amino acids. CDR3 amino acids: CSVDGLAVGKETQYF. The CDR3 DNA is TGCAGCGTGGATGGACTAGCGGTGGGTAAGGAGACCCAGTATTTC.

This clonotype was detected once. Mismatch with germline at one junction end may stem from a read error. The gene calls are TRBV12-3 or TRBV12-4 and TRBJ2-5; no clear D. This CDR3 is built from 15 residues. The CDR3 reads CASSYHFGVQDTQYF. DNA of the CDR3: TGTGCCAGCAGTTACCACTTTGGAGTACAAGATACCCAGTACTTC.

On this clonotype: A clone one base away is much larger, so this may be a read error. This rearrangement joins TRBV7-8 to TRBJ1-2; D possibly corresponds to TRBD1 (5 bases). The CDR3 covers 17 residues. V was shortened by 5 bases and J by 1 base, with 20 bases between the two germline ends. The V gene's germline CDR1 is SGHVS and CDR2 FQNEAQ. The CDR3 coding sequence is TGTGCCAGCAGCCCGGACATGAGAACTAGCCTTAACTATGGCTACACCTTC. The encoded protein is CASSPDMRTSLNYGYTF.

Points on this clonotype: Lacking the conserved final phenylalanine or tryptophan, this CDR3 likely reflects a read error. For the CDR3, the DNA is TGTGCCAGCAGTTTTGCGGGGACTGTCACCGGGGAACTGTTTTCT. Amino acids: CASSFAGTVTGELFS. The chain carries TRBV12-3 or TRBV12-4 and TRBJ2-2; D is possibly TRBD2 (6 bases). This CDR3 comprises 15 residues.

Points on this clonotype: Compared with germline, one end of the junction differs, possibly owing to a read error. The CDR3 loop reads CASSCSFLANTGAFF. In DNA, the CDR3 is TGTGCCAGCAGTTGCTCGTTTTTGGCGAACACTGGAGCTTTCTTT. The chain couples TRBV6-5 to TRBJ1-1; unclear D gene. Germline V gene data show CDR1 as MNHEY and CDR2 as SVGAGI. This CDR3 contains 15 residues.

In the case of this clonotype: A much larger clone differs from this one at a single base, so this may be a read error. DNA of the CDR3: TGTGCCAGCACGGAGTACAATTCACCCCTCCGCTTT. Translation: CASTEYNSPLRF. The rearrangement uses TRBV28 and TRBJ1-6; D is unclear. The CDR3 is 12 residues long. The germline V gene has CDR1 MDHEN and CDR2 SYDVKM.

CDR3 protein: CAYSLRDTQKAFF. The CDR3 DNA sequence: TGTGCCTACAGTTTACGGGACACACAGAAAGCTTTCTTT. The V gene is TRBV12-3 or TRBV12-4, the J gene TRBJ1-1; maybe TRBD1 (6 bases). This CDR3 is 13 amino acids long. Trimming shortened V by 11 bases and J by 9 bases, and 22 bases separated the two germline ends.

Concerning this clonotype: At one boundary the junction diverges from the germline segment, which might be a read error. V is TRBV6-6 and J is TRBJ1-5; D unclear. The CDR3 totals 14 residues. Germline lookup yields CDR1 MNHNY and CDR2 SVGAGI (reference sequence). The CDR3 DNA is TGTACCAGCAGATTACAGATTAGCAATCAGCCCCAGCATTTT. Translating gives CTSRLQISNQPQHF.

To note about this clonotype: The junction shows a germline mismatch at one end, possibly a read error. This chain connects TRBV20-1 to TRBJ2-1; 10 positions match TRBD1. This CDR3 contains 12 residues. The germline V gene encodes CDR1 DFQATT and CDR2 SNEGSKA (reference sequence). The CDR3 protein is CSSGTGANKQFF. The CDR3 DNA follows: TGCAGTTCCGGGACAGGGGCCAATAAGCAGTTCTTC.

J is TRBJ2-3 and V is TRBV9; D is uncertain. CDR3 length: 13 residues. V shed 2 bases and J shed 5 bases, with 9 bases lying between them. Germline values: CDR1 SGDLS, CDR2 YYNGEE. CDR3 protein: CASSVRPGDTQYF. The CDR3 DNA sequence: TGTGCCAGCAGCGTTCGTCCGGGAGATACGCAGTATTTT.

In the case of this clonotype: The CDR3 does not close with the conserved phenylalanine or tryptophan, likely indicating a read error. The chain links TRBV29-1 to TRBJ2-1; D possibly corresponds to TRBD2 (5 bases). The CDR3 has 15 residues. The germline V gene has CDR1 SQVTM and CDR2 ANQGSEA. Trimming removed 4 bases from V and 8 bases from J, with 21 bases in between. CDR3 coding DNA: TGCAGCGTTGCCAGCGGAGACTACCGGTCCCATGAGCAGTTCTAC. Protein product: CSVASGDYRSHEQFY.

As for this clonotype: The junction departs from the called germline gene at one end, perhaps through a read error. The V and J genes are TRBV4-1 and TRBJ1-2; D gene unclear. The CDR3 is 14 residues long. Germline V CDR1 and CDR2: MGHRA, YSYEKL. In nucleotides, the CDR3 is TGCGCCAGCAGCCAAAATGGACGGAACTATGGCTACGTCTTC. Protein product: CASSQNGRNYGYVF.

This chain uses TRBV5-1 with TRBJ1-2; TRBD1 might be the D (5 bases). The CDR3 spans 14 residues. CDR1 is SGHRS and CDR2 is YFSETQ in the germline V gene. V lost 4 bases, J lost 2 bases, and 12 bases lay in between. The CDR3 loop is CASSAGPGNYGYTF. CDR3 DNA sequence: TGCGCCAGCAGCGCGGGGCCCGGCAACTATGGCTACACCTTC. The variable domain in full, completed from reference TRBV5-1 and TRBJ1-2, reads KAGVTQTPRYLIKTRGQQVTLSCSPISGHRSVSWYQQTPGQGLQFLFEYFSETQRNKGNFPGRFSGRQFSNSRSEMNVSTLELGDSALYLCASSAGPGNYGYTFGSGTRLTVV.

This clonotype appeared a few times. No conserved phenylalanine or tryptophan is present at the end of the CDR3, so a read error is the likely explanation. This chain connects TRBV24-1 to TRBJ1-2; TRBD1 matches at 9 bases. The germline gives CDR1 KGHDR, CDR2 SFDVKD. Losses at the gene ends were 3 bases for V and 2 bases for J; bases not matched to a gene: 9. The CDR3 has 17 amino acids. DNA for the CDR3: TGTGCCACCAGTGATCCACTCGGACAGGGGAAGAACTATGGCTACACCATC. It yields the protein CATSDPLGQGKNYGYTI.

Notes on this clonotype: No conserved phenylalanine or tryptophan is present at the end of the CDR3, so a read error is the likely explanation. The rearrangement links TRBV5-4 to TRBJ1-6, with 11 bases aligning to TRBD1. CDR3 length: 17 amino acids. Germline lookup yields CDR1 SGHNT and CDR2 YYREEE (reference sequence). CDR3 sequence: CVTSTGTGGGINSPLHY. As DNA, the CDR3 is TGTGTCACCAGCACCGGGACAGGGGGAGGGATTAATTCACCCCTCCACTAT.

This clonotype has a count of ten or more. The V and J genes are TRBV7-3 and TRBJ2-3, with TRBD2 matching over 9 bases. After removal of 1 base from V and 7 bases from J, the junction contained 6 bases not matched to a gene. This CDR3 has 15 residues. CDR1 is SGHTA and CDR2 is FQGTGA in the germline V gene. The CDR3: CASSLNLAGSNTQYF. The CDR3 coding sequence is TGTGCCAGCAGCTTAAACCTAGCGGGGTCAAATACGCAGTATTTT.

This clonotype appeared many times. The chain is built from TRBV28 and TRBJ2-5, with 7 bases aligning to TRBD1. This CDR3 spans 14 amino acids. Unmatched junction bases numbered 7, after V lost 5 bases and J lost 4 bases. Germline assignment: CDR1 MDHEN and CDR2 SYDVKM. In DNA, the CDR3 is TGTGCCAGCAGTCAGACAGGGAATGTAGAGACCCAGTACTTC. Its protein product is CASSQTGNVETQYF.

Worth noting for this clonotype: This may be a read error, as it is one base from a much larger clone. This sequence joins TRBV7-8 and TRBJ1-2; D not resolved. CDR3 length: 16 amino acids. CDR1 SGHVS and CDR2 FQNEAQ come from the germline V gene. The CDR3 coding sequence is TGTGCCAGCAGCTTATCCCCGTTAGGAATTCACTATGGCCACACCTTC. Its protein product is CASSLSPLGIHYGHTF.